The T cell receptor (beta chain) under discussion was sequenced for a study of OX40 agonist ivuxolimab in advanced cancers. Study-level background: Averaging 60 years in age, with a range of roughly 20 to 79, the cohort was about 85% male. Of the participants, around 39% had some prior anti-PD-1, anti-PD-L1 or anti-CTLA-4 therapy, which was allowed. Study-level findings and limits: CD8+ T cells averaged more expanded clones than CD4+.

With respect to this clone: Its antigen is currently unknown.

This table comes from immunoSEQ multiplex PCR, and its TCRdb copy is limited to in-frame clones, with some not included. The data contain approximately 19,000 clones, 60% to 85% of them singletons. The CDR3 is 15 residues long. The germline V gene has CDR1 SQVTM and CDR2 ANQGSEA. V shed 7 bases and J 1 base; nucleotides not matched to a gene: 7. The TCR originated in an adult with an advanced solid tumor such as melanoma, head and neck, liver or kidney cancer. This specimen consisted of CD4+ or CD8+ T cells sorted from blood, obtained in a trial of the OX40 agonist ivuxolimab. J is TRBJ2-7 and V is TRBV29-1; 13 bases are a match to TRBD2. In nucleotides, the CDR3 is TGCAGCGCTGAGGGACTAGCGGGACAATCCTACGAGCAGTACTTC. Translated, it gives CSAEGLAGQSYEQYF.